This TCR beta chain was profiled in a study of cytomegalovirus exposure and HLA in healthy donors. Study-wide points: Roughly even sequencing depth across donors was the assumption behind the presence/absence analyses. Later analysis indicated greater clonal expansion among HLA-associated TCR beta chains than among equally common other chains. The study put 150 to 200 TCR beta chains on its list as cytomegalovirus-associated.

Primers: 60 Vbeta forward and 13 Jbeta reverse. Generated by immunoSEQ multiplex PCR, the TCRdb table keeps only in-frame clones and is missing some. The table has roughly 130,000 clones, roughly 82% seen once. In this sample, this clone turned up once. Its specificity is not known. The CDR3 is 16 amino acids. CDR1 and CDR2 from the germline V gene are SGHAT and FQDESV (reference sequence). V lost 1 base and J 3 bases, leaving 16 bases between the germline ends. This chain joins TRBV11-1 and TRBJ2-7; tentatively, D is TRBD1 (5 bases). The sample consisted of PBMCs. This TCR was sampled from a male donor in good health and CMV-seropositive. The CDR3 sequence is CASSLGDLDSVYEQYF. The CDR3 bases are TGTGCCAGCAGCTTAGGAGACCTAGACAGTGTCTACGAGCAGTACTTC.